This T cell receptor beta chain appears in the sequencing data of a study of blood T cells in healthy people across ages. Each individual donor underwent a draw of about 9.9 milliliters of peripheral blood. With a J-beta primer mix and a sample-barcoded 5' primer, a second PCR ran roughly 6 to 11 cycles. TCRdb processed the 5' RACE reads anew with MiXCR; each CDR3 protein has one entry. This table holds some 900,000 distinct CDR3 sequences, 40% to 60% found once. Trimming left V 6 bases short and J 3 bases short, with 18 bases between. Germline CDR1 ENHRY, CDR2 SYGVKD. This CDR3 spans 16 amino acids. The table lists this clonotype with a count of one.

This TCR was sampled from a man aged 25 to 40 in good health. V and J are TRBV10-3 and TRBJ1-3; maybe TRBD1 (5 bases). Sequencing used blood. In DNA, the CDR3 is TGTGCCATCAGGGCCTCACAGGTCCGCTATGGAAACACCATATATTTT. Translation gives CAIRASQVRYGNTIYF.